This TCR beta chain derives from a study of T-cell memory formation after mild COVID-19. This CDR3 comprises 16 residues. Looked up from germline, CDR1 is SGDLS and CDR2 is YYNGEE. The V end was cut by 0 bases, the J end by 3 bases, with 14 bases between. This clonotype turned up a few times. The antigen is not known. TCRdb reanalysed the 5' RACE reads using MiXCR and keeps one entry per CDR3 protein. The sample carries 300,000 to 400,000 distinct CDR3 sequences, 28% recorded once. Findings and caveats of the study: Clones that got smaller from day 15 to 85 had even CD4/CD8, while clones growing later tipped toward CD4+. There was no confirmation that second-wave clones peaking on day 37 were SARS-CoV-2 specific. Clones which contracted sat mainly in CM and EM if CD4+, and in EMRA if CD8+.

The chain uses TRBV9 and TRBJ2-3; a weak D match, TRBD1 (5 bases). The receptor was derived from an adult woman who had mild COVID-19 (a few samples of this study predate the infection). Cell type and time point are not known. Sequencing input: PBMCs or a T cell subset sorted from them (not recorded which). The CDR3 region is CASSVEGTGETDTQYF. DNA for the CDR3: TGTGCCAGCAGCGTAGAAGGAACAGGAGAGACAGATACGCAGTATTTT.